This T cell receptor (beta chain) was sequenced during a study of neurological immune-mediated disorders. At least ten counts were recorded for this clonotype. The antigen is unknown. The CDR3 extends over 10 amino acids. V shed 7 bases and J shed 6 bases, with 7 bases lying between them. Per germline, CDR1 DFQATT and CDR2 SNEGSKA (reference sequence). The sample's time point: longitudinal time-point 3. The starting material, 2 million PBMCs stored at -80 C, gave rise to the unsorted libraries. The cDNA was generated through 5'RACE incorporating 10-nucleotide random UMIs. MiXCR was run by TCRdb on the 5' RACE reads, yielding one entry per CDR3 protein. The data contain fewer than 110,000 distinct CDR3 sequences, 11% of them seen just once; the ten biggest clones take up approximately 3.4%. Study observations and caveats: None of the CDR3 amino acid sequences of expanded clones recurred across subjects, suggesting private repertoires in all groups. HTLV-1-associated myelopathy had the most TCR clonal expansion, while multiple sclerosis had the least, a level that fell below healthy controls.

The sequenced sample was PBMCs. V is TRBV20-1 and J is TRBJ2-1; a weak D match, TRBD2 (5 bases). The receptor comes from a female donor with HTLV-1-associated myelopathy (HAM/TSP). The CDR3 sequence: CSGLANEQFF. In nucleotides, the CDR3 is TGCAGTGGGCTAGCCAATGAGCAGTTCTTC.